This TCR beta chain was found in a study of cytomegalovirus exposure and HLA in healthy donors. In its sample, this clone was seen a few times. Its antigen is unknown. The CDR3 totals 15 residues. The V end was cut by 1 base, the J end by 6 bases, with 15 bases between. Germline assignment: CDR1 LNHDA and CDR2 SQIVND (reference sequence). Study-wide results and caveats: The listing of roughly 160 TCR beta chains classed them as cytomegalovirus-associated.

Primers for the PCR totalled 60 Vbeta and 13 Jbeta. Generated by immunoSEQ multiplex PCR, the TCRdb table keeps only in-frame clones and is missing some. This sample has under 250,000 clones; about 81% occur once, and the top ten carry 4.5% to 7%. The sequenced sample was PBMCs. The genes are TRBV19 and TRBJ1-2, with D possibly TRBD1 on 5 matching bases. The clonotype was recovered from a middle-aged man in good health and CMV-seropositive. CDR3 in DNA: TGTGCCAGTAGTATAGGAACAGGAGGGCTTAATGGCTACACCTTC. This sequence encodes CASSIGTGGLNGYTF.